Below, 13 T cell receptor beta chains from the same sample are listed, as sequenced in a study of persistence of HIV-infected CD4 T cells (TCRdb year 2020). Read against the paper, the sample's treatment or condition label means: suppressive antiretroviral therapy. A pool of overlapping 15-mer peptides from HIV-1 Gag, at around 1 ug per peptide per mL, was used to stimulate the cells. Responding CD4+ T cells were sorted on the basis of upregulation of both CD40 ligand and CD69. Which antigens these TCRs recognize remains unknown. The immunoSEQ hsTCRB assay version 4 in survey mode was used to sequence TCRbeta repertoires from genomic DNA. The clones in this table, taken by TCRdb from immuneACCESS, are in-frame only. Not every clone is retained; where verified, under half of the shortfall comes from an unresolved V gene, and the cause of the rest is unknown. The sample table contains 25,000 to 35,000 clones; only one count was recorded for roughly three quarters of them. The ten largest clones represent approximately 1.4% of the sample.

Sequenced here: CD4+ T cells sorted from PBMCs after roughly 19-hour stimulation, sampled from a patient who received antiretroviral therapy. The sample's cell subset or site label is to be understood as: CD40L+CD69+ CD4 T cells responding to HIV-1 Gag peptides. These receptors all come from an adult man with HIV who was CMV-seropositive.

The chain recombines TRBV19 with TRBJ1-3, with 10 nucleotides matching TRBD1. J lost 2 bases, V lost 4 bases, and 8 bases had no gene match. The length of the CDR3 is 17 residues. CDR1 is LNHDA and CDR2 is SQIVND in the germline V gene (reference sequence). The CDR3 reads CASSKYRDRGPGNTIYF. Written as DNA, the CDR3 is TGTGCCAGTAGTAAATACCGGGACAGGGGACCTGGAAACACCATATATTTT.

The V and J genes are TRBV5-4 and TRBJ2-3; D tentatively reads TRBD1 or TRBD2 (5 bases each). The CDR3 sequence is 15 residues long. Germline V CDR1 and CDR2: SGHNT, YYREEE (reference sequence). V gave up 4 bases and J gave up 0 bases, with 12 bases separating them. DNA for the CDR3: TGTGCCAGCAGCCCCGGAGAGGGGAGCACAGATACGCAGTATTTT. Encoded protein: CASSPGEGSTDTQYF.

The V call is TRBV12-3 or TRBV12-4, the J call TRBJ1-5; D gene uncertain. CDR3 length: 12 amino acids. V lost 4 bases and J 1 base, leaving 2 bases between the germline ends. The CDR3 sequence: CASSWSNQPQHF. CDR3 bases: TGTGCCAGCAGTTGGAGCAATCAGCCCCAGCATTTT.

DNA of the CDR3: TGTGCCAGCAGCTTAGGGGGAGGACAGGGGGTCTATGGCTACACCTTC. Its translation is CASSLGGGQGVYGYTF. The rearrangement uses TRBV7-2 and TRBJ1-2; TRBD1 agrees at 10 bases. J lost 4 bases, V lost 1 base, and 6 bases had no gene match. Per germline, CDR1 SGHTA and CDR2 FQGNSA. This CDR3 is 16 amino acids long.

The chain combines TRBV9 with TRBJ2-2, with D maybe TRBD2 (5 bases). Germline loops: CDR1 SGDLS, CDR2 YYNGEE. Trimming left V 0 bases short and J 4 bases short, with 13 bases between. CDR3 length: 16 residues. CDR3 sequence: CASSVGGLSGTGELFF. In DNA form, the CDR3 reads TGTGCCAGCAGCGTAGGAGGGTTATCTGGCACCGGGGAGCTGTTTTTT.

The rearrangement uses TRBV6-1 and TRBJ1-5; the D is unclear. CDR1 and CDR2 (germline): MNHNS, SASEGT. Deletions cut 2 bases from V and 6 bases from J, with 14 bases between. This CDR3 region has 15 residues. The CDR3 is CASSESRIRSQPQHF. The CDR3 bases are TGTGCCAGCAGTGAATCTCGAATTAGGAGTCAGCCCCAGCATTTT.

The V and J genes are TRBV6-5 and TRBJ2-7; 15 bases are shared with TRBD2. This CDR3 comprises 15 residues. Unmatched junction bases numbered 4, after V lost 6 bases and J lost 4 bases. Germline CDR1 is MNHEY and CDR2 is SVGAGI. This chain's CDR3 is CASSRGTSGGYEQYF. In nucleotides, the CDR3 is TGTGCCAGCAGCCGCGGGACTAGCGGGGGGTACGAGCAGTACTTC.

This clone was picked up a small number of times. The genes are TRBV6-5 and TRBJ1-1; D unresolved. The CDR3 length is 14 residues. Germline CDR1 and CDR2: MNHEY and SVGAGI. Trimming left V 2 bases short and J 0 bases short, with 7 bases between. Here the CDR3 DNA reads TGTGCCAGCAGTTACGCCGACATGAACACTGAAGCTTTCTTT. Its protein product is CASSYADMNTEAFF.

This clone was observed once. The DNA for the CDR3 is TGTGCCAGCAGCTTGAGTAGCGGGGGGGAAGAGACCCAGTACTTC. Residues: CASSLSSGGEETQYF. The chain is built from TRBV7-9 and TRBJ2-5; 11 positions agree with TRBD2. V trimming: 3 bases; J trimming: 3 bases; junction bases outside the gene matches: 3. This CDR3 has 15 amino acids. Germline loops: CDR1 SEHNR, CDR2 FQNEAQ (reference sequence).

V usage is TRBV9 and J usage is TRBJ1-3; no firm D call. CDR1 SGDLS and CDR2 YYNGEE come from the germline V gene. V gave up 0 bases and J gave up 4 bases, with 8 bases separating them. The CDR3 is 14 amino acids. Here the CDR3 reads CASSVAGAGNTIYF. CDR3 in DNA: TGTGCCAGCAGCGTAGCAGGAGCCGGAAACACCATATATTTT.

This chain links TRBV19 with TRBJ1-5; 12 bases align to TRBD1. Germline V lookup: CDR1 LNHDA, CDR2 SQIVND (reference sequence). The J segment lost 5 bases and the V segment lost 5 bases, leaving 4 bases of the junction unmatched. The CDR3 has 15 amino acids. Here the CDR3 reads CASSGTGGIYQPQHF. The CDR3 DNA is TGTGCCAGTAGTGGGACAGGGGGCATCTATCAGCCCCAGCATTTT.

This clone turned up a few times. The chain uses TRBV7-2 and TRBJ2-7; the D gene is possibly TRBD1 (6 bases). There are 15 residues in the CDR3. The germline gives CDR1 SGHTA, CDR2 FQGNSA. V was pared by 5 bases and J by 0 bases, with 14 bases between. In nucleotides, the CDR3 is TGTGCCAGCAGCCCTCGACAGGACCCCTCCTACGAGCAGTACTTC. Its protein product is CASSPRQDPSYEQYF.

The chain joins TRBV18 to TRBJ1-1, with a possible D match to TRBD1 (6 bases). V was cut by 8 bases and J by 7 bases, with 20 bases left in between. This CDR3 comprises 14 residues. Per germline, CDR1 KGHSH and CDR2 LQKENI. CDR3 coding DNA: TGTGCCAGCCGACGGGACAATCAAGCCCTTGAAGCTTTCTTT. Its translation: CASRRDNQALEAFF. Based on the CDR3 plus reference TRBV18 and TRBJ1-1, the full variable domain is NAGVMQNPRHLVRRRGQEARLRCSPMKGHSHVYWYRQLPEEGLKFMVYLQKENIIDESGMPKERFSAEFPKEGPSILRIQQVVRGDSAAYFCASRRDNQALEAFFGQGTRLTVV.